The source of this T cell receptor beta chain is a study of T cell changes during pregnancy in multiple sclerosis. V was shortened by 5 bases and J by 3 bases, with 16 bases between the two germline ends. Germline V lookup: CDR1 SEHNR, CDR2 FQNEAQ (reference sequence). This CDR3 region has 15 residues. This clone appeared a few times. Method: immunoSEQ multiplex PCR; TCRdb's copy keeps in-frame clones and lacks some. The table has around 65,000 clones, roughly nine tenths seen once. The chain carries TRBV7-9 and TRBJ1-1; D might be TRBD1 (6 bases). The sample here was peripheral blood, taken in the first trimester of pregnancy. This TCR derives from a female donor in good health, enrolled as a control in a pregnancy study. This chain's CDR3 is CASSPWGGADTEAFF. The CDR3 bases are TGTGCCAGCAGCCCGTGGGGGGGCGCGGACACTGAAGCTTTCTTT.